This is a list of T cell receptor beta chains from one sample in a study of OX40 agonist ivuxolimab in advanced cancers. Using immunoSEQ multiplex PCR, the repertoire was profiled, and TCRdb retains in-frame clones only, with some absent. The sample lists approximately 13,000 clones, around 74% seen once, with roughly 30% in the top ten. This specimen was CD4+ or CD8+ T cells sorted from blood, taken in a trial of the OX40 agonist ivuxolimab. The origin of the receptors is an adult with an advanced solid tumor such as melanoma, head and neck, liver or kidney cancer. CDR3s include the opening cysteine and the closing phenylalanine or tryptophan. The order of the fields is clone size, J gene, V gene, D gene, CDR3 protein, CDR3 DNA. D genes are given only for firm matches. Part of the rows lack a size; the others show once, few, many or a class for expanded clones.

NA,TRBJ2-7,TRBV19,TRBD1,CASSMGDRVHEQYF,TGTGCCAGTAGTATGGGGGACAGGGTCCACGAGCAGTACTTC
NA,TRBJ1-2,TRBV7-9,NA,CASSQEAGDDGYTF,TGTGCCAGCAGCCAAGAAGCAGGGGATGATGGCTACACCTTC
NA,TRBJ2-7,TRBV6-5,TRBD1,CASSYSRGPYEQYF,TGTGCCAGCAGTTACTCAAGGGGGCCCTACGAGCAGTACTTC
NA,TRBJ2-2,TRBV4-1,TRBD1,CASSQGPGQGGRGTGELFF,TGCGCCAGCAGCCAGGGACCGGGACAGGGGGGTCGCGGCACCGGGGAGCTGTTTTTT
few,TRBJ2-1,TRBV19,TRBD2,CASMAGREQFF,TGTGCCAGTATGGCCGGGAGGGAGCAGTTCTTC
NA,TRBJ1-1,TRBV19,TRBD1,CASSQGQGSTEAFF,TGTGCCAGTAGTCAAGGACAGGGGAGTACTGAAGCTTTCTTT
NA,TRBJ2-1,TRBV15,TRBD2,CATSRGEGNEQFF,TGTGCCACCAGCAGAGGGGAGGGGAATGAGCAGTTCTTC
once,TRBJ2-4,TRBV5-1,NA,CASSLSAKNIQYF,TGCGCCAGCAGCTTGTCAGCCAAAAACATTCAGTACTTC
few,TRBJ2-7,TRBV28,TRBD1,CASSYRGPYEQYF,TGTGCCAGCAGCTACAGGGGACCCTACGAGCAGTACTTC
once,TRBJ2-3,TRBV9,TRBD2,CASSQRGGTSRTDTQYF,TGTGCCAGCAGCCAAAGGGGAGGGACTAGTCGGACAGATACGCAGTATTTT
NA,TRBJ2-1,TRBV6-6,NA,CASSSLGEWSYNEQFF,TGTGCCAGCAGTTCCCTGGGGGAATGGTCCTACAATGAGCAGTTCTTC
NA,TRBJ2-3,TRBV29-1,TRBD1,CSAHQGVSTDTQYF,TGCAGCGCACACCAGGGGGTTAGCACAGATACGCAGTATTTT
NA,TRBJ2-7,TRBV2,TRBD1,CASRLTGGYHEQYF,TGTGCCAGCAGGCTGACAGGGGGCTACCACGAGCAGTACTTC
NA,TRBJ2-7,TRBV6-1,TRBD2,CASSLREGGSYEQYF,TGTGCCAGCAGCCTCAGGGAGGGCGGCTCCTACGAGCAGTACTTC
NA,TRBJ2-2,TRBV7-2,NA,CASSLDAGKSTGELFF,TGTGCCAGCAGCTTAGATGCTGGGAAATCGACCGGGGAGCTGTTTTTT
few,TRBJ2-5,TRBV19,NA,CASSPTTGRIETQYF,TGTGCCAGTAGTCCAACGACAGGGAGGATAGAGACCCAGTACTTC
NA,TRBJ2-1,TRBV5-6,NA,CASSFLANQFF,TGTGCCAGCAGCTTTTTAGCAAACCAGTTCTTC
NA,TRBJ2-7,TRBV27,NA,CASSFSGRSYEQYF,TGTGCCAGCAGTTTTAGTGGCCGCTCCTACGAGCAGTACTTC
NA,TRBJ1-1,TRBV6-1,NA,CASSPGLEAFF,TGTGCCAGCAGTCCCGGACTTGAAGCTTTCTTT
NA,TRBJ1-2,TRBV29-1,TRBD1,CSDGQGAVDGYTF,TGCAGCGATGGTCAGGGGGCTGTGGATGGCTACACCTTC
NA,TRBJ2-7,TRBV23-1,NA,CASTGTSRSYEQYF,TGCGCCAGTACCGGGACATCCCGCTCCTACGAGCAGTACTTC
medium-sized,TRBJ2-3,TRBV28,TRBD2,CASSSLLTSGGTDTQYF,TGTGCCAGCAGTTCCCTCTTGACTAGCGGGGGGACAGATACGCAGTATTTT
NA,TRBJ2-1,TRBV12-5,NA,CASGTSGNEQFF,TGTGCTAGTGGTACTTCAGGAAATGAGCAGTTCTTC
NA,TRBJ2-2,TRBV11-2,TRBD2,CASNPGGGELFF,TGTGCCAGCAATCCGGGGGGCGGGGAGCTGTTTTTT
NA,TRBJ2-7,TRBV4-3,NA,CASSQTDSSYEQYF,TGCGCCAGCAGCCAGACGGACAGCTCCTACGAGCAGTACTTC
NA,TRBJ2-1,TRBV27,NA,CASSLPQGGHEQFF,TGTGCCAGCAGTTTACCCCAGGGGGGCCATGAGCAGTTCTTC
NA,TRBJ1-1,TRBV11-2,NA,CASRYSVGTEAFF,TGTGCCAGCAGATACTCGGTGGGCACTGAAGCTTTCTTT
few,TRBJ2-7,TRBV7-8,TRBD2,CASSPTPGLASSYEQYF,TGTGCCAGCAGCCCAACTCCGGGACTAGCGAGCTCCTACGAGCAGTACTTC
once,TRBJ2-3,TRBV11-2,TRBD2,CASSWTPAGALTDTQYF,TGTGCCAGCAGCTGGACACCAGCGGGAGCCCTTACAGATACGCAGTATTTT
few,TRBJ1-2,TRBV27,NA,CASSLAAWDGYTF,TGTGCCAGCAGTTTAGCAGCCTGGGATGGCTACACCTTC
NA,TRBJ2-1,TRBV19,TRBD2,CASSLWGAGERNEQFF,TGTGCCAGTAGTCTATGGGGAGCGGGAGAAAGGAATGAGCAGTTCTTC
NA,TRBJ2-7,TRBV6-1,NA,CASSETTSYEQYF,TGTGCCAGCAGTGAAACAACAAGCTACGAGCAGTACTTC
few,TRBJ2-7,TRBV11-2,NA,CASSLGYGAEQYF,TGTGCCAGCAGCTTAGGTTACGGGGCCGAGCAGTACTTC
NA,TRBJ1-1,TRBV9,NA,CASSVGDTEAFF,TGTGCCAGCAGCGTCGGGGACACTGAAGCTTTCTTT
once,TRBJ1-3,TRBV7-8,NA,CASSSPMEGSGNTIYF,TGTGCCAGCAGCTCCCCCATGGAAGGCTCTGGAAACACCATATATTTT
NA,TRBJ2-3,TRBV7-3,NA,CASSQDLTDTQYF,TGTGCCAGCAGCCAGGACCTCACAGATACGCAGTATTTT
NA,TRBJ2-7,TRBV27,TRBD1,CARPLGTAVYEQYF,TGTGCCCGGCCACTGGGGACAGCCGTCTACGAGCAGTACTTC
NA,TRBJ1-5,TRBV11-3,NA,CASSPTPNQPQHF,TGTGCCAGCAGCCCTACCCCCAATCAGCCCCAGCATTTT
once,TRBJ2-1,TRBV10-1,TRBD2,CASSATGLAENNEQFF,TGCGCCAGCAGTGCTACCGGACTAGCGGAAAACAATGAGCAGTTCTTC
NA,TRBJ2-7,TRBV9,NA,CASSVAGGEDEQYF,TGTGCCAGCAGCGTAGCCGGGGGTGAAGACGAGCAGTACTTC
NA,TRBJ2-7,TRBV19,TRBD2,CASSPRSSGEQYF,TGTGCCAGTAGTCCACGCTCTAGCGGCGAGCAGTACTTC
NA,TRBJ2-1,TRBV27,TRBD2,CASTPTSGRSYNEQFF,TGTGCCAGCACCCCGACTAGCGGGAGGTCCTACAATGAGCAGTTCTTC
NA,TRBJ1-1,TRBV27,NA,CASSLWGKNTEAFF,TGTGCCAGCAGTTTGTGGGGCAAGAACACTGAAGCTTTCTTT
NA,TRBJ2-1,TRBV5-6,TRBD2,CASSGGLAGVYEQFF,TGTGCCAGCAGCGGGGGACTAGCGGGAGTTTATGAGCAGTTCTTC
NA,TRBJ1-3,TRBV10-2,NA,CASGEDSSGNTIYF,TGCGCCAGTGGGGAGGACAGCTCTGGAAACACCATATATTTT
once,TRBJ2-1,TRBV5-1,NA,CASSLGGSNEQFF,TGCGCCAGCAGCTTGGGGGGGTCCAATGAGCAGTTCTTC
NA,TRBJ2-5,TRBV7-2,NA,CASSLGVGGPQETQYF,TGTGCCAGCAGCTTAGGGGTAGGGGGTCCCCAAGAGACCCAGTACTTC
NA,TRBJ1-4,TRBV9,NA,CASSVAPWGGDRATNEKLFF,TGTGCCAGCAGCGTAGCGCCTTGGGGGGGAGATCGGGCAACTAATGAAAAACTGTTTTTT
NA,TRBJ2-1,TRBV4-2,NA,CASSLLPNEQFF,TGTGCCAGCAGCCTTCTACCCAATGAGCAGTTCTTC
NA,TRBJ1-3,TRBV7-6,NA,CASSLGMAGNTIYF,TGTGCCAGCAGCTTAGGCATGGCTGGAAACACCATATATTTT
NA,TRBJ2-7,TRBV9,TRBD1,CASSVGPTGDPEQYF,TGTGCCAGCAGCGTAGGACCAACAGGGGACCCCGAGCAGTACTTC
NA,TRBJ2-1,TRBV9,NA,CASSVAGGPGNEQFF,TGTGCCAGCAGCGTAGCTGGGGGCCCGGGCAATGAGCAGTTCTTC
NA,TRBJ2-3,TRBV14,NA,CASSQSSRDRGTQYF,TGTGCCAGCAGCCAATCTTCGAGGGATCGGGGTACGCAGTATTTT
NA,TRBJ2-7,TRBV6-1,TRBD2,CATISGTAYEQYF,TGTGCCACCATTAGCGGGACCGCCTACGAGCAGTACTTC
few,TRBJ2-1,TRBV10-2,TRBD2,CASSGGVGGGPQISSYNEQFF,TGCGCCAGCAGTGGCGGGGTTGGCGGGGGACCTCAGATTAGCTCCTACAATGAGCAGTTCTTC